This T cell receptor (beta chain) was profiled in a study of T cell responses to AZD1222 COVID-19 vaccine. The protocol was immunoSEQ multiplex PCR, while the TCRdb copy is restricted to in-frame clones and leaves out a portion. The sample lists roughly 100,000 clones, 90% occurring once. General study results and limits: The study reported that nearly half of spike-specific TCRs target unmutated variant regions. Baseline serostatus was positive in only six AZD1222 recipients. Recipients of two AZD1222 doses showed rising Spike-specific TCR breadth and depth.

The CDR3 consists of 15 residues. In germline, CDR1 is SEHNR, CDR2 FQNEAQ (reference sequence). Trimming shortened V by 3 bases and J by 5 bases, and 16 bases separated the two germline ends. A note on this clone: The antigen is undetermined.

This sequence was found in an adult who received the AZD1222 COVID-19 vaccine. V and J are TRBV7-9 and TRBJ1-2; TRBD1 is a possible D gene (6 bases). This specimen consisted of peripheral blood, obtained 28 days after the second AZD1222 dose. CDR3 sequence (DNA): TGTGCCAGCAGCTTTGCAGGGGACCGGATTTATGGCTACACCTTC. This gives the protein CASSFAGDRIYGYTF.